Below are 25 T cell receptor beta chains sequenced from a single sample in a study of T cell changes during pregnancy in multiple sclerosis. Generated by immunoSEQ multiplex PCR, the TCRdb table keeps only in-frame clones and is missing some. Of tens of thousands of clones listed, around 94% are singletons. The specimen comprised peripheral blood, sampled in the third trimester of pregnancy. These receptors came from a female donor with multiple sclerosis, enrolled in a pregnancy study.

The chain employs TRBV7-9 and TRBJ2-1; tentative D call: TRBD1 (5 bases). V shed 7 bases and J shed 7 bases, with 11 bases lying between them. The CDR3 spans 12 residues. CDR1 and CDR2 (germline): SEHNR, FQNEAQ (reference sequence). For the CDR3, the DNA is TGTGCCAGCATCCTAGGGGTGAATGAGCAGTTCTTC. Translation gives CASILGVNEQFF.

The chain has TRBV6-5 and TRBJ2-3; possible D gene TRBD2, 5 bases. CDR1 is MNHEY and CDR2 is SVGAGI in the germline V gene. V dropped 4 bases and J dropped 1 base, with 15 bases sitting between them. The CDR3 length is 16 residues. CDR3 DNA: TGTGCCAGCAGTTCCCGGGAAGTAATCCGCACAGATACGCAGTATTTT. It yields the protein CASSSREVIRTDTQYF.

This sequence joins TRBV7-2 and TRBJ2-1; 8 bases line up with TRBD2. Trimming removed 1 base from V and 4 bases from J; junction bases left unmatched: 3. Germline values: CDR1 SGHTA, CDR2 FQGNSA. This CDR3 has 15 amino acids. The CDR3 DNA sequence: TGTGCCAGCAGCTTAGGGCGGGAGGCTTACAATGAGCAGTTCTTC. Translated, it gives CASSLGREAYNEQFF.

This clone occurred once. Other DNA sequences in the same sample also yield this CDR3. The V call is TRBV28, the J call TRBJ2-7, with TRBD2 as a possible D gene (7 bases). The CDR3 extends over 14 amino acids. Between the trimmed V and J ends, which lost 3 bases and 3 bases, there was a span of 12 bases. Looked up from germline, CDR1 is MDHEN and CDR2 is SYDVKM. CDR3 sequence: CASSFGGGLYEQYF. CDR3 nucleotides: TGTGCCAGCAGTTTCGGCGGGGGCCTCTACGAGCAGTACTTC. Variable domain in full (rest from reference TRBV28 and TRBJ2-7): DVKVTQSSRYLVKRTGEKVFLECVQDMDHENMFWYRQDPGLGLRLIYFSYDVKMKEKGDIPEGYSVSREKKERFSLILESASTNQTSMYLCASSFGGGLYEQYFGPGTRLTVT.

This clone turned up a few times. This rearrangement joins TRBV6-5 to TRBJ1-1; 8 bases line up with TRBD1. Germline loops: CDR1 MNHEY, CDR2 SVGAGI. V shed 5 bases and J 5 bases; nucleotides not matched to a gene: 7. The CDR3 is 14 amino acids. CDR3 DNA: TGTGCCAGCAGTCTCGGACAGGGAGGGACTGAAGCTTTCTTT. It translates to CASSLGQGGTEAFF.

This clone was seen a single time. V usage is TRBV5-1 and J usage is TRBJ1-2; no reliable D call. Germline V gives CDR1 SGHRS, CDR2 YFSETQ. Trimming left V 2 bases short and J 4 bases short, with 9 bases between. The CDR3 length is 13 residues. The CDR3 spells CASSFPGSYGYTF. The CDR3 DNA sequence: TGCGCCAGCAGCTTCCCAGGCAGCTATGGCTACACCTTC.

The chain is built from TRBV28 and TRBJ2-3; 13 bases line up with TRBD2. Germline-derived CDR1 and CDR2 are MDHEN and SYDVKM. This CDR3 spans 15 amino acids. The V segment lost 6 bases and the J segment 6 bases; nucleotides outside the gene matches: 6. In DNA, the CDR3 is TGTGCCAGCAGCCCTGGACTAGCGGGAGCTGATACGCAGTATTTT. This sequence encodes CASSPGLAGADTQYF.

This clone was observed a single time. This sequence joins TRBV5-4 and TRBJ2-5, with 15 bases identical to TRBD2. CDR1 SGHNT and CDR2 YYREEE come from the germline V gene (reference sequence). CDR3 length: 15 amino acids. V dropped 4 bases and J dropped 5; count of bases not matched to a gene: 3. CDR3 protein: CASSPGLAGGETQYF. For the CDR3, the DNA is TGTGCCAGCAGCCCGGGACTAGCGGGAGGTGAGACCCAGTACTTC.

The genes are TRBV11-2 and TRBJ1-4, with 7 bases lining up with TRBD1. V was clipped by 5 bases and J by 4 bases; unmatched bases: 10. Germline loops: CDR1 SGHAT, CDR2 FQNNGV. The CDR3 loop spans 16 amino acids. Here the CDR3 DNA reads TGTGCCAGCAGCCCGGACTCCGGGACAGTTAATGAAAAACTGTTTTTT. It translates to CASSPDSGTVNEKLFF.

This chain joins TRBV6-5 and TRBJ1-2, with TRBD1 matching over 11 bases. The ends lost 6 bases at V and 5 bases at J; junction bases unmatched: 8. The CDR3 spans 15 residues. Germline-derived CDR1 and CDR2 are MNHEY and SVGAGI. The CDR3 region is CASSQDRGLWYGYTF. CDR3 coding DNA: TGTGCCAGCAGCCAGGACAGGGGGCTTTGGTATGGCTACACCTTC.

The count of this clone is one. The chain uses TRBV4-2 and TRBJ1-3; 7 bases align to TRBD1. V shed 0 bases, J shed 8 bases, and the junction held 4 bases outside the gene matches. CDR1 LGHNA and CDR2 YNFKEQ come from the germline V gene. This CDR3 is 14 amino acids long. The CDR3 region is CASSQDLQGYTIYF. The CDR3 nucleotides are TGTGCCAGCAGCCAAGATCTACAGGGGTACACCATATATTTT.

J is TRBJ2-7 and V is TRBV5-6, with D unresolved. Germline V gene data show CDR1 as SGHDT and CDR2 as YYEEEE. The CDR3 covers 15 residues. V lost 4 bases and J lost 3, with 17 bases in between. In DNA form, the CDR3 reads TGTGCCAGCAGCCTGACTGTCCTCCCGATCTACGAGCAGTACTTC. It translates to CASSLTVLPIYEQYF.

The chain is built from TRBV19 and TRBJ1-2; no firm D call. Germline V gene sequence: CDR1 LNHDA, CDR2 SQIVND (reference sequence). V was trimmed by 1 base and J by 8 bases, leaving 17 bases between them. This CDR3 comprises 15 residues. In DNA, the CDR3 is TGTGCCAGTAGTATAGGCCCTATTACGTCCCAAGGCTACACCTTC. Protein sequence: CASSIGPITSQGYTF.

Note on this clone: One end of the junction does not line up with germline, which may come from a read error. This sequence joins TRBV7-7 and TRBJ1-5; the match to TRBD1 covers 8 bases. This CDR3 has 11 residues. Per the germline V gene, CDR1 is SSHAT and CDR2 is FNYEAQ (reference sequence). CDR3 sequence reads: CASSARDRKNF. The CDR3 DNA follows: TGTGCCAGCAGCGCCCGGGACAGGAAAAATTTT.

This sequence joins TRBV21-1 and TRBJ2-7; the table assigns TRBD2, which was not confirmed against the DNA. TRBV21-1 is a pseudogene segment. CDR3 length: 15 residues. The CDR3, as DNA: TGTGCCAGCAAGTCCACTAGCGGGACTATCTACGAGCAGTACTTC. As protein: CASKSTSGTIYEQYF.

This clone was counted a few times. The chain is built from TRBV30 and TRBJ1-1; D might be TRBD1 (6 bases). This CDR3 contains 14 residues. Germline CDR1 and CDR2: GTSNPN and SVGIG (reference sequence). V was clipped by 0 bases and J by 4 bases, with 12 bases between them. The CDR3 is CAWSVGGASTEAFF. CDR3 nucleotide sequence: TGTGCCTGGAGTGTAGGGGGGGCGAGCACTGAAGCTTTCTTT.

The rearrangement joins TRBV20-1 to TRBJ2-3; D gene unclear. In germline, CDR1 is DFQATT, CDR2 SNEGSKA (reference sequence). This CDR3 is 11 amino acids long. Trimming removed 3 bases from V and 4 bases from J, with 5 bases in between. CDR3 coding DNA: TGCAGTGCTAGGAAGCCAGATACGCAGTATTTT. Translation gives CSARKPDTQYF.

The chain couples TRBV27 to TRBJ2-2; the D is unclear. Germline CDR1 and CDR2: MNHEY and SMNVEV (reference sequence). The CDR3 length is 12 residues. Trimming stripped 4 bases from V and 3 bases from J, with 3 bases between. CDR3 protein: CASSSYTGELFF. CDR3 in DNA: TGTGCCAGCAGTTCCTACACCGGGGAGCTGTTTTTT.

The CDR3 sequence: CASSQEQGSGANVLTF. CDR3 DNA sequence: TGCGCCAGCAGCCAAGAACAGGGGTCTGGGGCCAACGTCCTGACTTTC. The chain is built from TRBV4-3 and TRBJ2-6; 7 bases are a match to TRBD1. Germline loops: CDR1 LGHNA, CDR2 YSLEER. This CDR3 is 16 amino acids long. The V segment lost 0 bases and the J segment 1 base; nucleotides outside the gene matches: 0.

The chain employs TRBV4-2 and TRBJ2-5; no clear D. The CDR3 length is 15 residues. Germline V gene lookup returns CDR1 LGHNA and CDR2 YNFKEQ. V lost 5 bases and J 5 bases, leaving 18 bases between the germline ends. The CDR3, as DNA: TGTGCCAGCAGCTCACGGATGGAAGCGCTCGAGACCCAGTACTTC. This translates into CASSSRMEALETQYF.

The V call is TRBV11-1, the J call TRBJ1-4; D remains unclear. Germline assignment: CDR1 SGHAT and CDR2 FQDESV (reference sequence). The CDR3 has 14 residues. Trimming cost V 1 base and J 3 bases, with 6 bases left between them. The CDR3 DNA reads as TGTGCCAGCAGCTTAGATCAGGCTAATGAAAAACTGTTTTTT. Translation gives CASSLDQANEKLFF.

The chain has TRBV9 and TRBJ1-1; weak D call: TRBD1 (5 bases). Germline V lookup: CDR1 SGDLS, CDR2 YYNGEE. V was shortened by 3 bases and J by 14 bases, with 23 bases between the two germline ends. This CDR3 has 14 amino acids. CDR3 DNA: TGTGCCAGCAGCGCAGAAATGGCCGGGACTAAGGGGTTCTTT. This codes for CASSAEMAGTKGFF.

This CDR3 is CASSTRDRYNTEAFF. For the CDR3, the DNA is TGTGCCAGCAGCACCCGGGACAGATACAACACTGAAGCTTTCTTT. The chain couples TRBV7-2 to TRBJ1-1, with 7 bases matching TRBD1. The V gene's germline CDR1 is SGHTA and CDR2 FQGNSA. V gave up 5 bases and J gave up 2 bases; unmatched junction bases: 8. The length of the CDR3 is 15 residues.

The V and J genes are TRBV4-3 and TRBJ1-6; weak D call: TRBD1 (5 bases). There are 18 residues in the CDR3. Per the germline V gene, CDR1 is LGHNA and CDR2 is YSLEER. V lost 4 bases to trimming and J lost 2 bases, with 18 bases between them. In DNA, the CDR3 is TGCGCCAGCAGCCCGCGGGGGGACGCCGGCGCCTATAATTCACCCCTCCACTTT. Translating gives CASSPRGDAGAYNSPLHF.

This chain joins TRBV7-3 and TRBJ2-1; TRBD2 matches at 9 bases. Trimming cost V 8 bases and J 2 bases; bases outside gene matches: 4. The CDR3 has 14 amino acids. Germline V lookup: CDR1 SGHTA, CDR2 FQGTGA. The CDR3 is CASGRTSAYNEQFF. The CDR3 nucleotides are TGTGCCAGCGGGAGGACTAGCGCCTACAATGAGCAGTTCTTC. The full variable domain, rest sourced from reference TRBV7-3 and TRBJ2-1, is GAGVSQTPSNKVTEKGKYVELRCDPISGHTALYWYRQSLGQGPEFLIYFQGTGAADDSGLPNDRFFAVRPEGSVSTLKIQRTERGDSAVYLCASGRTSAYNEQFFGPGTRLTVL.